This entry features one T cell receptor beta chain sequence. This clone was found once. Its specific antigen is unknown. No clone much larger than this one lies a single base away; base qualities are absent. This sample is drawn from a study of blood T cell repertoires in COVID-19 (dated by TCRdb to the early 2020s). For the study in its entirety: Collaborator samples came from the United States, Italy and Spain and covered acute and convalescent phases of COVID-19. The material from the prospective study consisted of cDNA or gDNA derived from T cells, B-cell-depleted T cells, or PBMCs. Deeply sampled blood TCRbeta repertoires from subjects exposed to, actively infected with, or recovered from COVID-19 were included in the dataset. The repertoires were made available in a free public database intended to serve as a resource for research on the immune response to SARS-CoV-2. The samples were drawn from the first 160 participants of the ongoing ImmuneRACE study and from 1,254 subjects provided by 6 global collaborators. Nearly every sample came with metadata listing a de-identified subject ID, COVID-19 status, age in years and sex. Where available, HLA class I and class II types were obtained from metadata supplied by the sample provider rather than from assay-based typing. The full study reports these points: How much clinical and demographic metadata was included differed by source and by participant, and the metadata was provided uncurated.

CDR3 length: 14 amino acids, cysteine to phenylalanine. The DNA shown is the 42-base CDR3, in frame from base 1. V is pruned by 1 base and J by 7 bases, leaving 7 bases of the junction without a gene match. CDR1 and CDR2, looked up from the germline V gene, are SGDLS and YYNGEE. In Seattle, one collaborating source enrolled patients while the infection was active and tracked those patients longitudinally over the course of disease. The collaborating institutions used their own protocols to collect whole blood in K2EDTA tubes. For TCRbeta analysis, collaborators shipped samples in one of three forms: frozen whole blood, isolated PBMCs, or DNA extracted from either of those sample types. TCRbeta CDR3 regions were amplified from genomic DNA by means of the immunoSEQ Assay, a bias-controlled multiplex PCR. The paper's processing steps were these. The number of nucleated cells in each sample was estimated by amplification of reference gene primers within the assay. To quantify the absolute abundance of each unique TCRbeta CDR3 rearrangement, sequence reads were collapsed and filtered. For each sample, productive Simpson clonality was calculated as the square root of Simpson's diversity index over productive rearrangements. As stored in TCRdb, this immuneACCESS dataset retains in-frame rearrangements with V and J assigned. A fraction of the clones does not appear; measured against another copy, unresolved V genes explain less than half of the discrepancy, and the remainder lacks a known reason. V, J and clone size derive from that table, while D and trimming were established from the DNA sequence. The sample table lists a few hundred thousand clones, 88% of them with a count of one. 11% of the sample comes from the top ten.

The chain is assembled from TRBV9 and TRBJ1-2; TRBD1 lines up with 7 middle nucleotides. Sequencing input: peripheral blood. This TCR was sampled from a woman aged 25 to 45 with COVID-19, enrolled during active disease. The CDR3 amino acid sequence is: CASSVPGAGGGYTF. The nucleotide sequence reads TGTGCCAGCAGCGTACCGGGGGCAGGGGGTGGCTACACCTTC.